These 2 T cell receptor beta chains share one sample of origin, sequenced in a study of shared clonotypes between healthy human individuals (dated by TCRdb to the early 2020s). Library construction relied on the immunoSEQ multiplex PCR assay. Sourced from immuneACCESS, this table was stored by TCRdb with only in-frame sequences that have V and J called. A share of the clones is absent; for the studies checked, an unresolved V gene accounts for under half, and the remainder has no known explanation. The sample table shows around 720,000 clones, and more than 70% are seen once. The biggest ten clones account for 1.5% to 2% of the sample. The sequenced material came from memory CD4+ T cells sorted from blood. The sample's cell subset or site label, decoded: CD45RA-negative fraction. The receptor source for this set is a woman younger than 45 in good health.

This clone was seen a handful of times. This same CDR3 is encoded by further DNA sequences in the sample. This chain joins TRBV28 and TRBJ1-1; the D is unclear. V was cut by 3 bases and J by 1 base, with 3 bases left in between. Germline CDR1 is MDHEN and CDR2 is SYDVKM. The CDR3 contains 12 residues. CDR3 loop: CASSFGNTEAFF. Here the CDR3 DNA reads TGTGCCAGCAGTTTTGGGAACACTGAAGCTTTCTTT.

The chain recombines TRBV5-6 with TRBJ2-5; 7 nucleotides match TRBD1. V trimming: 4 bases; J trimming: 2 bases; junction bases outside the gene matches: 5. The germline V gene has CDR1 SGHDT and CDR2 YYEEEE. This CDR3 region has 14 residues. CDR3 bases: TGTGCCAGCAGCAAAAGGGACAGTCAAGAGACCCAGTACTTC. Its translation is CASSKRDSQETQYF.